These T cell receptor beta chains were read from a single sample in a study of blood T cells in healthy people across ages. TCRdb re-derived calls from the 5' RACE reads in MiXCR, one entry per CDR3 protein. The data show 650,000 to 1,000,000 distinct CDR3 sequences, roughly 46% seen once. Sequencing was carried out using blood. Source of these receptors: an older man in good health. Both conserved end residues are part of each CDR3. A D gene is named only where the DNA matches it firmly. Size is stated for part of the rows, as once, few or many counts, or as a class when the clone is expanded.

clone size: NA; D gene: NA; V gene: TRBV13; J gene: TRBJ2-7; CDR3 protein: CASSLGGEGIYEQYF; CDR3 DNA: TGTGCCAGCAGCTTAGGGGGCGAGGGTATCTACGAGCAGTACTTC
clone size: NA; D gene: NA; V gene: TRBV27; J gene: TRBJ2-7; CDR3 protein: CASSSRIDYEQYF; CDR3 DNA: TGTGCCAGCAGTTCGAGGATTGACTACGAGCAGTACTTC
clone size: NA; D gene: TRBD1; V gene: TRBV2; J gene: TRBJ1-5; CDR3 protein: CASSGRTGALSPNQPQHF; CDR3 DNA: TGTGCCAGCAGTGGTCGGACAGGGGCCCTGAGTCCAAATCAGCCCCAGCATTTT
clone size: NA; D gene: NA; V gene: TRBV7-2; J gene: TRBJ2-7; CDR3 protein: CASSLGTGRAYEQYF; CDR3 DNA: TGTGCCAGCAGCTTAGGGACCGGCAGGGCCTACGAGCAGTACTTC
clone size: NA; D gene: NA; V gene: TRBV4-3; J gene: TRBJ1-4; CDR3 protein: CASSLDRTTNEKLFF; CDR3 DNA: TGCGCCAGCAGCCTTGACAGGACAACTAATGAAAAACTGTTTTTT
clone size: NA; D gene: TRBD1; V gene: TRBV5-1; J gene: TRBJ1-6; CDR3 protein: CASSLGTGSPILHF; CDR3 DNA: TGCGCCAGCAGCTTAGGGACAGGCTCTCCAATCCTCCACTTT
clone size: NA; D gene: NA; V gene: TRBV4-3; J gene: TRBJ2-1; CDR3 protein: CASSQDWSTLQFF; CDR3 DNA: TGCGCCAGCAGCCAAGATTGGTCAACTCTGCAGTTCTTC
clone size: few; D gene: TRBD1; V gene: TRBV3-1; J gene: TRBJ1-1; CDR3 protein: CASSATGGDTEAFF; CDR3 DNA: TGTGCCAGCAGCGCGACAGGGGGGGACACTGAAGCTTTCTTT
clone size: many; D gene: TRBD2; V gene: TRBV24-1; J gene: TRBJ2-3; CDR3 protein: CATSDSGTSAFTDTQYF; CDR3 DNA: TGTGCCACCAGTGATAGCGGGACTAGCGCATTCACAGATACGCAGTATTTT
clone size: NA; D gene: NA; V gene: TRBV30; J gene: TRBJ2-1; CDR3 protein: CAWTRDSNEQFF; CDR3 DNA: TGTGCCTGGACCCGGGACTCGAATGAGCAGTTCTTC